One T cell receptor beta chain is described in this entry. These data belong to a study of shared clonotypes between healthy human individuals. Some clones are missing from TCRdb's copy, which holds only in-frame ones; the method was immunoSEQ multiplex PCR. The sample lists about 1,900,000 clones; just under 95% were seen once. Naivety among CD8 cells was defined by CD45RO negativity and positive CCR7 selection, thereby excluding terminally differentiated effector memory CD45RA+ cells. The clonotype originates from a man between 18 and 35 years old in good health. Sample: naive CD8+ T cells sorted from blood.

The CDR3 protein is CASSLGRLGNTEAFF. The CDR3 nucleotides are TGTGCCAGCAGCTTAGGGAGATTGGGGAACACTGAAGCTTTCTTT. This chain connects TRBV6-5 to TRBJ1-1; D is unclear. Trimming pared 6 bases from V and 1 base from J, leaving 15 bases between. Germline CDR1 reads MNHEY; CDR2 reads SVGAGI. The CDR3 runs to 15 residues.